The clone carrying this T cell receptor (beta chain) was observed at least ten times. Preparing the TCRbeta library involved the use of unique molecular identifiers. A single record per CDR3 protein comes from TCRdb applying MiXCR to the PCR reads. The table shows tens of thousands of distinct CDR3 sequences, with about 9% occurring only once. The sample belongs to a study of T-cell reconstitution after alpha-beta-depleted transplantation in children. This CDR3 comprises 15 residues. Trimming took off 4 bases at V and 0 bases at J, with 13 bases between the two ends. Germline loops: CDR1 LGHDT, CDR2 YNNKEL (reference sequence).

V gene TRBV3-1 combines with J gene TRBJ2-7, with D maybe TRBD1 (5 bases). The clonotype originates from a male patient aged 2-15 years who had a stem cell transplant for chronic granulomatous disease, so the T cells may come from the graft donor. Sequenced material: PBMCs, mostly from graft donor cells, taken 60 days after TCRalphabeta/CD19-depleted stem cell transplant. The CDR3 spells CASSPRRVSSYEQYF. CDR3 bases: TGTGCCAGCAGCCCTCGCAGGGTTAGCTCCTACGAGCAGTACTTC.